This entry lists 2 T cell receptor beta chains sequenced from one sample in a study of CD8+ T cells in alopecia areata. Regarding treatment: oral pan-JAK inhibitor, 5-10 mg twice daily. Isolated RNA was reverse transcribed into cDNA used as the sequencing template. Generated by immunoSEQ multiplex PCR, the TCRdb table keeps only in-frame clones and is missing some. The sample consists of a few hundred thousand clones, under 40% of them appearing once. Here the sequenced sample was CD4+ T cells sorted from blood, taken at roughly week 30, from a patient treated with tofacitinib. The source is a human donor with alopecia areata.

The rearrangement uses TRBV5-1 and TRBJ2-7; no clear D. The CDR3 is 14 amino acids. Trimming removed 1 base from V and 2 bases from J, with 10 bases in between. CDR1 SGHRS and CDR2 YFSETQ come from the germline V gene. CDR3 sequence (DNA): TGCGCCAGCAGCTTGCAGATAGAACCCTACGAGCAGTACTTC. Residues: CASSLQIEPYEQYF.

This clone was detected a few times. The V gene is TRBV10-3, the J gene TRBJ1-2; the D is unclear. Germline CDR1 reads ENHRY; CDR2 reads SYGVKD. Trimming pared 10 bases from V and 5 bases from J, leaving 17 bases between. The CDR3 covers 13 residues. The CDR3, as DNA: TGTGCCAGCAGCCCAAACATTGGGTATGGCTACACCTTC. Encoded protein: CASSPNIGYGYTF.